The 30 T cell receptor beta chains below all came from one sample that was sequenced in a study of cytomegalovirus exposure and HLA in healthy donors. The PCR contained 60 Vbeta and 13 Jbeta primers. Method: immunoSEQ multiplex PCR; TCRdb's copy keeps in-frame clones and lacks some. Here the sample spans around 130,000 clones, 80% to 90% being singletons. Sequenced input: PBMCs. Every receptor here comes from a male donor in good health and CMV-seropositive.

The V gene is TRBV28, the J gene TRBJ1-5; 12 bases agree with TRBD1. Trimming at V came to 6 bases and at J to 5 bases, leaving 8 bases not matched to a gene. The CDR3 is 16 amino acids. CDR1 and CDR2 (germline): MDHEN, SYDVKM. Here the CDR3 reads CASSHYGTGGDQPQHF. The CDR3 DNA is TGTGCCAGCAGCCACTACGGGACAGGGGGCGATCAGCCCCAGCATTTT.

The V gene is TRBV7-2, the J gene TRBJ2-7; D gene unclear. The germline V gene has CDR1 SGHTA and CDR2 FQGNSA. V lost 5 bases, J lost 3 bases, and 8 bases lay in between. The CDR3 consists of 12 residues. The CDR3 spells CASSDMGYEQYF. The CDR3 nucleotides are TGTGCCAGCAGCGACATGGGCTACGAGCAGTACTTC.

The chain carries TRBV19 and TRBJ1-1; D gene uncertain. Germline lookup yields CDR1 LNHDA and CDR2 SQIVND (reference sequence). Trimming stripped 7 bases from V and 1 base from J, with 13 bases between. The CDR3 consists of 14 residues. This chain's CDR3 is CASTLPGRNTEAFF. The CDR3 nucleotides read TGTGCCAGTACTCTTCCTGGGCGGAACACTGAAGCTTTCTTT.

The CDR3 DNA sequence: TGTGCCATCAGTACCGGGACAGTGGGACTAGCGGACCCATACGAGCAGTACTTC. This encodes CAISTGTVGLADPYEQYF. This chain connects TRBV10-3 to TRBJ2-7, with 11 bases that match TRBD2. The CDR3 contains 18 residues. Germline loops: CDR1 ENHRY, CDR2 SYGVKD. The V and J ends lost 5 bases and 4 bases, in that order; junction bases with no gene match: 16.

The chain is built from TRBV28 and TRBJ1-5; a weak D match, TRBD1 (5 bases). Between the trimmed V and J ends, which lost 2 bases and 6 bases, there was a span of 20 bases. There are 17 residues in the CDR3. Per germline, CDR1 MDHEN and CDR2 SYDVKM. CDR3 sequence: CASSLPEGAGSRQPQHF. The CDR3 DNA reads TGTGCCAGCAGTTTACCGGAAGGTGCAGGGTCCCGTCAGCCCCAGCATTTT.

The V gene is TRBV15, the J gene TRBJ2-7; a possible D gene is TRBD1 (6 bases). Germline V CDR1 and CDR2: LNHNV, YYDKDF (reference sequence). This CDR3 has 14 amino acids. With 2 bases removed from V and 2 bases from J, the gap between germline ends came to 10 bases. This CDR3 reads CATSRQQGPYEQYF. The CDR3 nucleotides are TGTGCCACCAGCAGACAACAGGGACCCTACGAGCAGTACTTC.

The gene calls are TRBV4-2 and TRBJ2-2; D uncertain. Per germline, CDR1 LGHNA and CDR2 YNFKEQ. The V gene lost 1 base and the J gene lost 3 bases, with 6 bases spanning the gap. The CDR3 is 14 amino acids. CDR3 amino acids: CASSQALDTGELFF. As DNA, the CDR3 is TGTGCCAGCAGCCAAGCTCTAGACACCGGGGAGCTGTTTTTT.

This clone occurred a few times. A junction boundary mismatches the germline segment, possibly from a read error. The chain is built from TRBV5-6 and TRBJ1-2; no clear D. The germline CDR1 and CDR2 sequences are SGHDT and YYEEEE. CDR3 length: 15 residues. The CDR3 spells CASSLKASADYGHTF. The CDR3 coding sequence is TGTGCCAGCAGCTTGAAGGCTTCGGCGGACTATGGCCACACCTTC.

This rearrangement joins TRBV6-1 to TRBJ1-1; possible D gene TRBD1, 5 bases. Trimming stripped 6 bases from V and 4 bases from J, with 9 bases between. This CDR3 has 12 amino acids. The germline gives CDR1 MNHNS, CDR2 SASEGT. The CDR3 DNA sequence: TGTGCCAGCAGCCCGACAGCCACTGAAGCTTTCTTT. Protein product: CASSPTATEAFF.

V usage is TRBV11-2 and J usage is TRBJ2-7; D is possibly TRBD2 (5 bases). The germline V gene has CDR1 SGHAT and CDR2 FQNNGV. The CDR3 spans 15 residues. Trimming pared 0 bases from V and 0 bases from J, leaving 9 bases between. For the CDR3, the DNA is TGTGCCAGCAGCTTAGAGAGGGTTAACTCCTACGAGCAGTACTTC. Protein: CASSLERVNSYEQYF. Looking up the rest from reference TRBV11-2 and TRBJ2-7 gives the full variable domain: EAGVAQSPRYKIIEKRQSVAFWCNPISGHATLYWYQQILGQGPKLLIQFQNNGVVDDSQLPKDRFSAERLKGVDSTLKIQPAKLEDSAVYLCASSLERVNSYEQYFGPGTRLTVT.

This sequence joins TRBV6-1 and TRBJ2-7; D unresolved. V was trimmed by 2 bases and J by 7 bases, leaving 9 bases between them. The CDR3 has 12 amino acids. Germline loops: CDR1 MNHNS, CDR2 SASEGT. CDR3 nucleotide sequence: TGTGCCAGCAGTGAACAAGGAGTAGAGCAGTACTTC. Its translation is CASSEQGVEQYF.

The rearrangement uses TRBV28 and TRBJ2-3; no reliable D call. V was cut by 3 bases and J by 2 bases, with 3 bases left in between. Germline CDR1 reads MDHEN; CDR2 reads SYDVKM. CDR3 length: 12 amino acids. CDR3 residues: CASSFNTDTQYF. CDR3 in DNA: TGTGCCAGCAGTTTTAACACAGATACGCAGTATTTT.

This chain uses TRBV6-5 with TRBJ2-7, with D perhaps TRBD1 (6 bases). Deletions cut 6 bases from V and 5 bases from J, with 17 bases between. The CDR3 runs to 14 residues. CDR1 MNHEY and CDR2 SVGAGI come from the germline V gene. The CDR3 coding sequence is TGTGCCAGCAGAGGTCCCGGGACACGGCACGAGCAGTACTTC. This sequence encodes CASRGPGTRHEQYF.

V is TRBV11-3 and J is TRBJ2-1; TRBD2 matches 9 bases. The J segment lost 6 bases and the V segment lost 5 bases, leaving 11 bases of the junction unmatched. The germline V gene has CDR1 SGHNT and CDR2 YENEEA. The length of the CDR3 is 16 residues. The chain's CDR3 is CASSTQAGGPLNEQFF. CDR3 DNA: TGTGCCAGCAGCACTCAAGCGGGAGGCCCCCTCAATGAGCAGTTCTTC.

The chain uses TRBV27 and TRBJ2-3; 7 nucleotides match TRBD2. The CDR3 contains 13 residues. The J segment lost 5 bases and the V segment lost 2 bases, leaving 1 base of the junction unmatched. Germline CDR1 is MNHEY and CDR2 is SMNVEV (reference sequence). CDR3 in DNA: TGTGCCAGCAGTTTAGGGGGGGAAGATACGCAGTATTTT. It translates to CASSLGGEDTQYF.

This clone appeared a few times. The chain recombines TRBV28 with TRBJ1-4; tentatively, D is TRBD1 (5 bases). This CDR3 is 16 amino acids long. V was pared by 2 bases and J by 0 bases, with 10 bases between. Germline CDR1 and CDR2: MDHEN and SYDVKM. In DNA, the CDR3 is TGTGCCAGCAGTTTAAAGGGGTTAGCAACTAATGAAAAACTGTTTTTT. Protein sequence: CASSLKGLATNEKLFF.

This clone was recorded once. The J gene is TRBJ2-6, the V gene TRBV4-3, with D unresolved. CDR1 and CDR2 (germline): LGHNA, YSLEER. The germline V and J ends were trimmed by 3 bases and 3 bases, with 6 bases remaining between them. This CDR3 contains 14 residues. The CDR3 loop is CASSHDFGANVLTF. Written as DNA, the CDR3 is TGCGCCAGCAGCCACGACTTTGGGGCCAACGTCCTGACTTTC.

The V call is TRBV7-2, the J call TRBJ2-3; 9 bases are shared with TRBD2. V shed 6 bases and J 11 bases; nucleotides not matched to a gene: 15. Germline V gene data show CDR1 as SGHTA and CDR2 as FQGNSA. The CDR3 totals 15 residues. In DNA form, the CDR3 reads TGTGCCAGCAGGAAACTAGCGGGTACGCCCGGGAGGCAGTATTTT. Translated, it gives CASRKLAGTPGRQYF.

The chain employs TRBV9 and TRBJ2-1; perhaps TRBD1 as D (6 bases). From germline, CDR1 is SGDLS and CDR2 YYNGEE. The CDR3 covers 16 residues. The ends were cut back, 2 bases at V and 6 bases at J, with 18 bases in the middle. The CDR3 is CASSVGSGTLPNEQFF. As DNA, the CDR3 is TGTGCCAGCAGCGTCGGATCCGGGACATTACCCAATGAGCAGTTCTTC.

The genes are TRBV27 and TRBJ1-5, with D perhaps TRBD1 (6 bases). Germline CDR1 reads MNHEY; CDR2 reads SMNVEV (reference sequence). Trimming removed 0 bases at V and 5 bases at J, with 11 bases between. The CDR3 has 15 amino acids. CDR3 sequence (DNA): TGTGCCAGCAGTTTATCCGCAGGGGCCCATCAGCCCCAGCATTTT. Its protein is CASSLSAGAHQPQHF.

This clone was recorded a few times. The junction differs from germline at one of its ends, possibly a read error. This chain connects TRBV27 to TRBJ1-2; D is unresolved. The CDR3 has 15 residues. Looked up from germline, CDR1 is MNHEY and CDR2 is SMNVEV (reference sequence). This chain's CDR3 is CATSLESSRIHGYTF. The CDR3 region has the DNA TGTGCCACCAGTTTAGAATCGTCGAGAATCCATGGCTACACCTTC.

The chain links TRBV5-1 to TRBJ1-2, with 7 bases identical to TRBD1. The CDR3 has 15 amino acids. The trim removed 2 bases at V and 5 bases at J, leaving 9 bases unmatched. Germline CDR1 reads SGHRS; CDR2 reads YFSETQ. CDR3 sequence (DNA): TGCGCCAGCAGCTTCGGACAGGACGGTTTTTATGGCTACACCTTC. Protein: CASSFGQDGFYGYTF.

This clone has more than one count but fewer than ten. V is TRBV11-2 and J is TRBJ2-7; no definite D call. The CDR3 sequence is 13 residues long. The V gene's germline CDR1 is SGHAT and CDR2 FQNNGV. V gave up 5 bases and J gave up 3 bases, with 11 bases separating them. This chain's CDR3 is CASSMSMSYEQYF. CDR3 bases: TGTGCCAGCAGCATGAGTATGAGCTACGAGCAGTACTTC.

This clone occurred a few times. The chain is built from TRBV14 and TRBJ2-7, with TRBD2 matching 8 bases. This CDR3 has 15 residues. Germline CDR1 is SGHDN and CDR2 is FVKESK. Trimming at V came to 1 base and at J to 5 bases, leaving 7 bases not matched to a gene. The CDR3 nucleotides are TGTGCCAGCAGCCAAGTCGTGCGGGAGGTAAACGAGCAGTACTTC. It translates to CASSQVVREVNEQYF.

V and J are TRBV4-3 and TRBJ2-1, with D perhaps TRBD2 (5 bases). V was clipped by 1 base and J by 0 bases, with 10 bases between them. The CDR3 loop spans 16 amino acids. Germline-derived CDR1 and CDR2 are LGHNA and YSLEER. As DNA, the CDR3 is TGCGCCAGCAGCCAAGGGGCGGGTCACTCCTACAATGAGCAGTTCTTC. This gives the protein CASSQGAGHSYNEQFF.

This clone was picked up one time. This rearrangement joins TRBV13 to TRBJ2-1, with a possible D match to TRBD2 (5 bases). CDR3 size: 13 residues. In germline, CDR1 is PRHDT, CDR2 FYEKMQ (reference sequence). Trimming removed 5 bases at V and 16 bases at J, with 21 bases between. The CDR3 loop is CASSPRELGGGFF. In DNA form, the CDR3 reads TGTGCCAGCAGCCCTAGGGAACTAGGAGGAGGTTTCTTC. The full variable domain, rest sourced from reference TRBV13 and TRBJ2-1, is AAGVIQSPRHLIKEKRETATLKCYPIPRHDTVYWYQQGPGQDPQFLISFYEKMQSDKGSIPDRFSAQQFSDYHSELNMSSLELGDSALYFCASSPRELGGGFFGPGTRLTVL.

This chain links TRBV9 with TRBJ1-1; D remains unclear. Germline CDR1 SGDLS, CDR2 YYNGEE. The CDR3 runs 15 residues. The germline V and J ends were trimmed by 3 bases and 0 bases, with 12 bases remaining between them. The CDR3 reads CASSGPGNMNTEAFF. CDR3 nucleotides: TGTGCCAGCAGCGGACCGGGAAATATGAACACTGAAGCTTTCTTT. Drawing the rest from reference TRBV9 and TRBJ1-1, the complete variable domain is DSGVTQTPKHLITATGQRVTLRCSPRSGDLSVYWYQQSLDQGLQFLIQYYNGEERAKGNILERFSAQQFPDLHSELNLSSLELGDSALYFCASSGPGNMNTEAFFGQGTRLTVV.

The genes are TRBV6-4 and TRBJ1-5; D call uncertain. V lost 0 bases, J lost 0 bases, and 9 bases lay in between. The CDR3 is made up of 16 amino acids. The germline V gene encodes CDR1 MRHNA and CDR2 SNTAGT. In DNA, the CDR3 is TGTGCCAGCAGTGACTCTCCCTGTTATAGCAATCAGCCCCAGCATTTT. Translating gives CASSDSPCYSNQPQHF.

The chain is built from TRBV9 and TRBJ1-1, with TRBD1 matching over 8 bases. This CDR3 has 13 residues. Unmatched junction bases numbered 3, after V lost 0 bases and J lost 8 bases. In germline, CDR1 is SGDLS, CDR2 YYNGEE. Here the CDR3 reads CASSVEGQGEAFF. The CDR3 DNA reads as TGTGCCAGCAGCGTAGAAGGACAGGGCGAAGCTTTCTTT.

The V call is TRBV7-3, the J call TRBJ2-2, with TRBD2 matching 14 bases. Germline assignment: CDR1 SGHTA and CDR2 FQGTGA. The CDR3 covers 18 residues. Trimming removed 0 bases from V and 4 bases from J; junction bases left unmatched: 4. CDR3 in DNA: TGTGCCAGCAGCTTAACAGGGACTAGCGGGAGCGGCACCGGGGAGCTGTTTTTT. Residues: CASSLTGTSGSGTGELFF.